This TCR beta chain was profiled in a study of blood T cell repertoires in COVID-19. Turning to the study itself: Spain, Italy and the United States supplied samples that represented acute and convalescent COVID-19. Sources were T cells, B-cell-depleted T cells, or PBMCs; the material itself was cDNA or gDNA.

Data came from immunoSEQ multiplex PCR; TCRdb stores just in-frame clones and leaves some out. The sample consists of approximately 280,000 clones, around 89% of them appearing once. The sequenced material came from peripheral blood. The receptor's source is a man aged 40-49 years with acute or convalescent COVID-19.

The CDR3 DNA reads as TGTGCCAGCAGCTTAGACCAGTTCACAGATACGCAGTATTTT. It is translated as CASSLDQFTDTQYF. V gene TRBV11-3 combines with J gene TRBJ2-3, with D unclear. From germline, CDR1 is SGHNT and CDR2 YENEEA. The germline V and J ends were trimmed by 0 bases and 2 bases, with 6 bases remaining between them. This CDR3 comprises 14 residues.